Listed below are T cell receptor beta chains from one sample, sequenced in a study of T-cell reconstitution after alpha-beta-depleted transplantation in children. One entry per CDR3 protein, called by TCRdb with MiXCR from the PCR reads. The repertoire includes roughly 590,000 distinct CDR3 sequences, approximately 17% of them detected once, and about 1.1% sits in the top ten. The sequences come from PBMCs from the stem cell graft donor, collected from the stem cell graft. The receptors originated from a human donor who donated a stem cell graft to a child with acute myeloid leukemia. The CDR3 runs from the conserved cysteine through the conserved F or W. Each record gives: V gene, J gene, D gene, clone size, CDR3 protein. A D gene is named only where the DNA matches it firmly. Some rows mark clone size as missing; the rest say once, few, many or name a class of expanded clone.

>TRBV12-3/TRBV12-4|TRBJ2-3|TRBD2|few
CASSRTSGGGTDTQYF
>TRBV20-1|TRBJ1-2|-|-
CSARLHSTSYGYTF
>TRBV12-3/TRBV12-4|TRBJ1-1|-|many
CASSLGKAIEAFF
>TRBV7-2|TRBJ1-1|TRBD1|few
CASSLVATGLEAFF
>TRBV20-1|TRBJ2-4|-|many
CSARDGGGGKTKNIQYF
>TRBV20-1|TRBJ1-6|-|many
CSASFGGGSPLHF
>TRBV20-1|TRBJ1-4|-|many
CSAGNEKLFF
>TRBV5-5|TRBJ2-5|-|many
CASSLRAGQETQYF
>TRBV7-2|TRBJ2-1|-|many
CASSLDRSEQFF
>TRBV20-1|TRBJ2-3|-|many
CSARVSPGDTQYF
>TRBV20-1|TRBJ2-5|-|few
CSRDRGETQYF
>TRBV27|TRBJ2-5|-|-
CASSKTRGETQYF
>TRBV20-1|TRBJ1-3|-|many
CSARPRRSSGNTIYF
>TRBV4-3|TRBJ2-2|-|many
CASSQDQGEATGELFF
>TRBV20-1|TRBJ1-2|-|many
CSARLGGERVYGYTF
>TRBV5-5|TRBJ2-7|TRBD1|many
CASSLVDRGDEQYF
>TRBV7-2|TRBJ2-3|-|many
CASSLGQRLKDTQYF
>TRBV4-1|TRBJ2-2|TRBD1|few
CASSQEGLMGDRIGEDTGELFF
>TRBV5-5|TRBJ1-1|-|many
CASSLGTWAFF
>TRBV20-1|TRBJ2-5|TRBD2|few
CSARDSTSGPGTQYF
>TRBV13|TRBJ2-2|-|-
CASSPPTNTGELFF
>TRBV28|TRBJ2-5|-|few
CASSLTGRRQETQYF
>TRBV6-6|TRBJ1-2|-|many
CASSYLDSYGYTF
>TRBV7-8|TRBJ2-1|-|few
CASSLSAAVSYYNEQFF
>TRBV29-1|TRBJ2-5|-|many
CSVTRAGETQYF
>TRBV5-1|TRBJ2-2|-|few
CASSPRAQSPTNTGELFF
>TRBV12-3/TRBV12-4|TRBJ1-2|TRBD1|-
CASSPGQTNYGYTF
>TRBV5-5|TRBJ2-3|TRBD1|many
CASSWGQGLSTDTQYF
>TRBV20-1|TRBJ2-1|TRBD2|-
CSASKPSGGARDEQFF
>TRBV20-1|TRBJ1-1|-|-
CSAAQANTEAFF
>TRBV20-1|TRBJ2-3|-|many
CSTTGTWTSTDTQYF
>TRBV12-3/TRBV12-4|TRBJ2-1|-|many
CASIIPGGNEQFF
>TRBV28|TRBJ2-1|TRBD2|few
CASTENPGGGEQFF
>TRBV12-3/TRBV12-4|TRBJ1-1|-|many
CASSFPGEGTMNTEAFF
>TRBV7-2|TRBJ2-5|-|-
CASSHPQGWVETQYF
>TRBV5-4|TRBJ1-5|TRBD1|few
CASSLVGTGGDNQPQHF
>TRBV20-1|TRBJ1-1|-|many
CSARDPGGRVAEAFF
>TRBV9|TRBJ1-1|-|many
CASSPGSNTEAFF
>TRBV20-1|TRBJ1-4|TRBD1|-
CSARGTGLEKLFF
>TRBV7-9|TRBJ1-1|-|few
CASSLGGQRAFF
>TRBV20-1|TRBJ1-2|-|many
CSARGRGGYGYTF
>TRBV15|TRBJ1-4|-|-
CATSRDWAGATNEKLFF
>TRBV7-9|TRBJ2-1|-|few
CASSLVGQIYNEQFF
>TRBV7-2|TRBJ2-1|TRBD1|many
CASTLGDRNEQFF
>TRBV12-3/TRBV12-4|TRBJ1-4|-|many
CASGVGEKLFF
>TRBV11-3|TRBJ1-2|TRBD1|-
CASSLDGQQGVHGYTF
>TRBV6-1|TRBJ2-2|-|-
CASTLARGISGELFF
>TRBV24-1|TRBJ2-3|-|-
CATSRVGVAQDTQYF
>TRBV15|TRBJ1-2|-|many
CATSRDKWQTYGGYTF
>TRBV20-1|TRBJ2-3|-|many
CSADRDTGFADTQYF
>TRBV12-3/TRBV12-4|TRBJ2-1|-|few
CASSLIQSSYNEQFF
>TRBV13|TRBJ2-1|-|-
CASSLGLTTPNEQFF